This TCR beta chain was sequenced in a study of blood T cell repertoires in COVID-19. As for the study in general: Acute-phase and convalescent COVID-19 samples originated in the United States, Italy and Spain. T cells, B-cell-depleted T cells, or PBMCs supplied cDNA or gDNA.

The CDR3 contains 13 residues. The germline V gene encodes CDR1 MNHEY and CDR2 SMNVEV (reference sequence). V was clipped by 8 bases and J by 0 bases; unmatched bases: 4. The authors' processing: It was from reference gene primer amplification that nucleated cell counts were estimated. Clones were read by immunoSEQ multiplex PCR, and TCRdb kept only the in-frame ones, dropping some. V and J calls and clone size come straight from that table; D and trimming were deduced from the DNA. This sample has roughly 150,000 clones, with 87% found just once. This clone was detected only once. The sample comprised peripheral blood. This TCR was recovered from a human donor in a cohort sampled during active COVID-19. The chain combines TRBV27 with TRBJ2-7; TRBD1 matches 7 bases. CDR3: CASGAGGSYEQYF. The CDR3 bases are TGTGCCAGCGGGGCAGGGGGCTCCTACGAGCAGTACTTC.